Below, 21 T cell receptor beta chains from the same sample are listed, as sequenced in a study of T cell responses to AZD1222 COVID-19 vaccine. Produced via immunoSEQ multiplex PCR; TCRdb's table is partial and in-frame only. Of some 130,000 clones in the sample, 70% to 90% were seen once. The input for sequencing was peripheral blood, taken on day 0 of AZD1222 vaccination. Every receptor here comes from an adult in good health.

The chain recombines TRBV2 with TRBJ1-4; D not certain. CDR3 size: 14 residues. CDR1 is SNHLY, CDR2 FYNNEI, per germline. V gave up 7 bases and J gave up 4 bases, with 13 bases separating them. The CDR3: CASNAFWDNEKLFF. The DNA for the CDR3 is TGTGCCAGCAATGCGTTTTGGGATAATGAAAAACTGTTTTTT.

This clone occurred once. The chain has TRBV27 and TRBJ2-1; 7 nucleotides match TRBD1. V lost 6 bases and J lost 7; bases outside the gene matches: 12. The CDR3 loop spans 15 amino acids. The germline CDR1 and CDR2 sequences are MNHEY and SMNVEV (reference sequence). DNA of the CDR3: TGTGCCAGCAGCCAGAACAGGGGTGTGAGGAATGAGCAGTTCTTC. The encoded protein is CASSQNRGVRNEQFF.

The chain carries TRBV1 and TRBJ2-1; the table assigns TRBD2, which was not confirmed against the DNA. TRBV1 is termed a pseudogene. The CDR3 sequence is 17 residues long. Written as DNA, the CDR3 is TGCACCAGCAGCCATCTCCGGGGACTAGCTGGGTACAATGAGCAGTTCTTC. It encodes CTSSHLRGLAGYNEQFF.

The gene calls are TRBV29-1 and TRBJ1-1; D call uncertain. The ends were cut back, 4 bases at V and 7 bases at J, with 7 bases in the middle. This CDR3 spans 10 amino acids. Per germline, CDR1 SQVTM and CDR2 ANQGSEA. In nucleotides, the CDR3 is TGCAGCGTTGGAGGCGGTGAAGCTTTCTTT. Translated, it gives CSVGGGEAFF.

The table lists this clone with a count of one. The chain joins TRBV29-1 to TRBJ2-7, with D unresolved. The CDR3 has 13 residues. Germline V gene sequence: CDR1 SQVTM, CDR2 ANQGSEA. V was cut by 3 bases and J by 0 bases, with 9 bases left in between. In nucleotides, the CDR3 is TGCAGCGTTGAGTACAGCAGCTCCTACGAGCAGTACTTC. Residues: CSVEYSSSYEQYF.

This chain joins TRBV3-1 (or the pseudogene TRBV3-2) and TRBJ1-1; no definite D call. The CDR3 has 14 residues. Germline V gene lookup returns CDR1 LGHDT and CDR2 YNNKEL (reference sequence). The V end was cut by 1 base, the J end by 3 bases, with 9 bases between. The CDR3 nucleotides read TGTGCCAGCAGCCAAGTGCTCGACCACACTGAAGCTTTCTTT. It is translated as CASSQVLDHTEAFF.

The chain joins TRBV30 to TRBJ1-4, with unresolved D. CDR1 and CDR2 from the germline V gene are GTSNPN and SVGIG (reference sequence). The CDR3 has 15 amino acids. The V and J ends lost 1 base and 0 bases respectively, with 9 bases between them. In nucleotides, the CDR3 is TGTGCCTGGAGTGGGGGAGTTGCAACTAATGAAAAACTGTTTTTT. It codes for CAWSGGVATNEKLFF.

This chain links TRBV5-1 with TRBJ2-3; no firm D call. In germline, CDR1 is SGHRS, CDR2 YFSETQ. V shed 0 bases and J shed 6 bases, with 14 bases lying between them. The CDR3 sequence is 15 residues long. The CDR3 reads CASSLATLSQDTQYF. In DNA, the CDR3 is TGCGCCAGCAGCTTGGCCACCCTATCCCAGGATACGCAGTATTTT.

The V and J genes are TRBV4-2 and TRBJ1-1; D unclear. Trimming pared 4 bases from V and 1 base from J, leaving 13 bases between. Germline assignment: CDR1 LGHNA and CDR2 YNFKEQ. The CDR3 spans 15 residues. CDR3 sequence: CASSPKAQPNTEAFF. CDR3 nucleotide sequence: TGTGCCAGCAGCCCGAAGGCTCAACCGAACACTGAAGCTTTCTTT.

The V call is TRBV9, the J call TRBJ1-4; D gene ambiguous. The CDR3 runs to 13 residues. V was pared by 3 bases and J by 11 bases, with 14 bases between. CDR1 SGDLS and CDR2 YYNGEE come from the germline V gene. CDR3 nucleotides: TGTGCCAGCAGCGATGGCCCCGGTGGGAAACTGTTTTTT. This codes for CASSDGPGGKLFF.

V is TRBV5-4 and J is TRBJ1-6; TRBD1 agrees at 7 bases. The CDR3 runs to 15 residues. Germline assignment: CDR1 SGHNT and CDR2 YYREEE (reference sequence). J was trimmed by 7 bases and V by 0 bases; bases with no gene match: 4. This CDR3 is CASSLAGDSNSPLHF. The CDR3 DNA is TGTGCCAGCAGCTTGGCCGGGGACAGCAATTCACCCCTCCACTTT. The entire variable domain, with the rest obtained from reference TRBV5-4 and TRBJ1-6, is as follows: ETGVTQSPTHLIKTRGQQVTLRCSSQSGHNTVSWYQQALGQGPQFIFQYYREEENGRGNFPPRFSGLQFPNYSSELNVNALELDDSALYLCASSLAGDSNSPLHFGNGTRLTVT.

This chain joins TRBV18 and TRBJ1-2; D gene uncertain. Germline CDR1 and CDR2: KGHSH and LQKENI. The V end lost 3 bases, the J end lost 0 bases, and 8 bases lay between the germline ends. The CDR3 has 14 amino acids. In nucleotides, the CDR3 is TGTGCCAGCTCACCCGCCCAAGCTAACTATGGCTACACCTTC. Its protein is CASSPAQANYGYTF.

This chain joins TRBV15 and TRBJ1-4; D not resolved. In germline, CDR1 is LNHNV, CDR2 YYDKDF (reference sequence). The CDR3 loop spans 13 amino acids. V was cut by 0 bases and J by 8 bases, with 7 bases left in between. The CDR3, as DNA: TGTGCCACCAGCAGAGATTTGGGCGAAAAACTGTTTTTT. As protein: CATSRDLGEKLFF.

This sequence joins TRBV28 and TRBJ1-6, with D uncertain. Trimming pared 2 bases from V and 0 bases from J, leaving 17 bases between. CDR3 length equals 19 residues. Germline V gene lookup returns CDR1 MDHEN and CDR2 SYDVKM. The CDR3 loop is CASSLPSHPRGSYNSPLHF. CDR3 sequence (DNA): TGTGCCAGCAGTTTACCCTCTCATCCTCGGGGCTCCTATAATTCACCCCTCCACTTT.

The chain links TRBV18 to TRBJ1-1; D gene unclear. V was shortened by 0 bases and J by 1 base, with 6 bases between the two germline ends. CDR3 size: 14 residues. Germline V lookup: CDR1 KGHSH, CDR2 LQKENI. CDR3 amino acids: CASSPPVGNTEAFF. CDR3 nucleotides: TGTGCCAGCTCACCACCGGTCGGGAACACTGAAGCTTTCTTT.

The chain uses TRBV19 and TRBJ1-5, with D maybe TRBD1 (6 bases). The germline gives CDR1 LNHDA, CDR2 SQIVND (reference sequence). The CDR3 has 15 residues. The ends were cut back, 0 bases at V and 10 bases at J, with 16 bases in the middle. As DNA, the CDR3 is TGTGCCAGTAGTATAGAGGGGACACCCTTGAGACCCCAGCATTTT. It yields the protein CASSIEGTPLRPQHF.

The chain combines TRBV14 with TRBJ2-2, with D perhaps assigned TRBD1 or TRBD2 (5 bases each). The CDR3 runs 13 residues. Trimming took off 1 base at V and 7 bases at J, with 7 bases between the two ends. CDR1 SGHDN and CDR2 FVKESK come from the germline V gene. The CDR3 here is CASSQGGYGELFF. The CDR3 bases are TGTGCCAGCAGCCAAGGGGGGTACGGGGAGCTGTTTTTT.

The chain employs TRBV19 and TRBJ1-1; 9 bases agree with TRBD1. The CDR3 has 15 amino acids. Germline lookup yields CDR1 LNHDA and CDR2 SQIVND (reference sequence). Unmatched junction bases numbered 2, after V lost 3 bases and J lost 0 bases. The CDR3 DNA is TGTGCCAGTAGTATTCACAGGGGGCTGAACACTGAAGCTTTCTTT. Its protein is CASSIHRGLNTEAFF.

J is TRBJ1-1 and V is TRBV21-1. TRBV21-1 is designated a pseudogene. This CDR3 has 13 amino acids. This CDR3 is CASSKHPEIRAFF. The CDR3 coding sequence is TGTGCCAGCAGCAAACATCCCGAGATTCGAGCTTTCTTT.

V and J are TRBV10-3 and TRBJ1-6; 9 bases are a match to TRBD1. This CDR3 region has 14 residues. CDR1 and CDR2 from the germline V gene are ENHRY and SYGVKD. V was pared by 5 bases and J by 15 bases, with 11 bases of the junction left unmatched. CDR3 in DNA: TGTGCCATCAGTTCGACAGGGGGGACCTTTCTCCTCCACTTT. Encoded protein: CAISSTGGTFLLHF.

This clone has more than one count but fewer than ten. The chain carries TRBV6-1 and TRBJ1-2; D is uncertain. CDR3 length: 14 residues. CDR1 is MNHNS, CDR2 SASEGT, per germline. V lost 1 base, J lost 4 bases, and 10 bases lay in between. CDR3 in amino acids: CASSEDGWLYGYTF. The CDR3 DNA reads TGTGCCAGCAGTGAAGACGGCTGGCTCTATGGCTACACCTTC.